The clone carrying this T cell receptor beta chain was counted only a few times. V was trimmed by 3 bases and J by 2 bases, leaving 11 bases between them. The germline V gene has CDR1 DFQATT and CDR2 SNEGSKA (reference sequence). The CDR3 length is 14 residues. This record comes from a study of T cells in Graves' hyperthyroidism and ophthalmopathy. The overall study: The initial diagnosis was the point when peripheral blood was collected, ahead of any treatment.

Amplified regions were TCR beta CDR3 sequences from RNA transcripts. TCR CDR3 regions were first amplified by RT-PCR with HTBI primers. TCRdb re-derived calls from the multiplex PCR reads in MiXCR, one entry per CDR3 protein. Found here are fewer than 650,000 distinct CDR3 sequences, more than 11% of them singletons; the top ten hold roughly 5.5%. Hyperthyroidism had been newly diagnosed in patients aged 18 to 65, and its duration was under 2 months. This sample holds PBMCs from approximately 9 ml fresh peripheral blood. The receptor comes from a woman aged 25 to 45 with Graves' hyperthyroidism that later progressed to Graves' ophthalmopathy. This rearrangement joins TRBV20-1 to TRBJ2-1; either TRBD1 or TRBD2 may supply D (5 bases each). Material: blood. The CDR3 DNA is TGCAGTGCTAGCACCGGGACCGCCTACAATGAGCAGTTCTTC. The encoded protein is CSASTGTAYNEQFF.